Below are 5 T cell receptor beta chains sequenced from a single sample in a study of synovial regulatory T cells in juvenile arthritis. The repertoire was sequenced with immunoSEQ multiplex PCR; TCRdb's copy has only in-frame clones and lacks some. The sample has approximately 10,000 clones. The sample consisted of Treg cells from blood. Subset described: remaining (HLA-DR-negative) circulating blood Treg cells. The receptors originated from a donor between 2 and 29 years old with juvenile idiopathic arthritis.

Its frequency marks this clone as medium-sized. The V call is TRBV5-6, the J call TRBJ1-3. The CDR3 is 17 amino acids. No nucleotide data were recorded. Germline assignment: CDR1 SGHDT and CDR2 YYEEEE. This chain's CDR3 is CASSWRGPRFSGNTIYF.

The chain combines TRBV6-1 with TRBJ2-7; TCRdb's assignment of TRBD2 cannot be checked, as there is no DNA. From germline, CDR1 is MNHNS and CDR2 SASEGT. CDR3 length: 14 residues. No DNA was logged. The CDR3 sequence is CASSPRRGSGEQYF.

This chain links TRBV28 with TRBJ1-3. Germline V gene lookup returns CDR1 MDHEN and CDR2 SYDVKM. The CDR3 is 13 amino acids. No DNA has been recorded. CDR3 residues: CASRREGGNTIYF.

The chain joins TRBV4-2 to TRBJ2-2; without DNA, the TCRdb call of TRBD2 cannot be checked. Germline V CDR1 and CDR2: LGHNA, YNFKEQ. The CDR3 sequence is 17 residues long. No DNA is recorded. CDR3: CASSQGWERSNTGELFF.

The genes are TRBV13 and TRBJ2-5; TCRdb gives TRBD2 as the D gene, but with no DNA this cannot be confirmed. Germline CDR1 reads PRHDT; CDR2 reads FYEKMQ (reference sequence). The CDR3 covers 18 residues. DNA for this receptor is not on file. CDR3 amino acids: CASSALGLAGGIGETQYF.